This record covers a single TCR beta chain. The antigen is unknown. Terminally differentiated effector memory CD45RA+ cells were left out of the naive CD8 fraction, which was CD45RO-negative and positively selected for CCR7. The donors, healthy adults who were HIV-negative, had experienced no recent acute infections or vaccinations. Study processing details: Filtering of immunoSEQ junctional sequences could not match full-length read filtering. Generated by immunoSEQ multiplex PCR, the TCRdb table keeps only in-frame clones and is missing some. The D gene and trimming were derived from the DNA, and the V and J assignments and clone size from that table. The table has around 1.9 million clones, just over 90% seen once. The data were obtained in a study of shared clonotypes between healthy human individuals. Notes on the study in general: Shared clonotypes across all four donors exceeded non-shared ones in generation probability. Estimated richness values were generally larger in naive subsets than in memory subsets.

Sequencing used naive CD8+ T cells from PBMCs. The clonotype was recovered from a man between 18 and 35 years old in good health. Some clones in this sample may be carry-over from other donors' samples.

The CDR3 coding sequence is TGTGCCAGCAGCGTTTTGTGGGCCGGGGAGCTGTTTTTT. This sequence encodes CASSVLWAGELFF. The chain employs TRBV28 and TRBJ2-2; D not certain. The V gene lost 6 bases and the J gene lost 6 bases, with 11 bases spanning the gap. This CDR3 region has 13 residues. Germline V gene data show CDR1 as MDHEN and CDR2 as SYDVKM. Supplemented by reference TRBV28 and TRBJ2-2, the full variable domain reads DVKVTQSSRYLVKRTGEKVFLECVQDMDHENMFWYRQDPGLGLRLIYFSYDVKMKEKGDIPEGYSVSREKKERFSLILESASTNQTSMYLCASSVLWAGELFFGEGSRLTVL.